The clone carrying this T cell receptor (beta chain) appeared a single time. The antigen remains unidentified. The run of the v3.0 immunoSEQ assay was at survey level. Repertoires were generated with immunoSEQ multiplex PCR, while TCRdb's copy carries only in-frame clones and drops some. The table records about 21,000 clones, 79% of them present only once. The entry originates in a study of long-term antiretroviral therapy in people with HIV. Study outcomes and limitations: Those clones which expanded before ART made up the dominant part of the repertoire at all time points. Comparison with controls showed narrower CDR3 length ranges in HIV repertoires. Diversity rose after ART but stayed below transplant donor controls. ART adherence, viral resistance and therapy changes were undocumented.

The J segment lost 6 bases and the V segment lost 3 bases, leaving 14 bases of the junction unmatched. The CDR3 has 16 residues. Germline assignment: CDR1 KGHSH and CDR2 LQKENI. The material sequenced was unsorted PBMCs, taken 4.1 years after starting antiretroviral therapy. This TCR was sampled from a middle-aged woman with HIV. The chain employs TRBV18 and TRBJ2-7; the match to TRBD1 covers 7 bases. The CDR3 protein is CASSPAGTVVSGEQYF. In nucleotides, the CDR3 is TGTGCCAGCTCACCCGCCGGGACAGTGGTATCGGGCGAGCAGTACTTC.